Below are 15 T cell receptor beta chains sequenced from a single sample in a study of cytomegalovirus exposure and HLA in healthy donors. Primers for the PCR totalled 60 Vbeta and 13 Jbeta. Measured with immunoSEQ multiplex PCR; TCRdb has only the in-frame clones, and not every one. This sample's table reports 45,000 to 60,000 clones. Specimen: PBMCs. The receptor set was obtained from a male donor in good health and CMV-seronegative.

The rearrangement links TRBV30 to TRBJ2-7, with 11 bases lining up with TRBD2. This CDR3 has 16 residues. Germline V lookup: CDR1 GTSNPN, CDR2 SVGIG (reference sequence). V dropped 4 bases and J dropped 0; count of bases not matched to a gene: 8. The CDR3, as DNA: TGTGCCTGGAAGGGTCTAGCGGGGGGAAGCTCCTACGAGCAGTACTTC. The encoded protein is CAWKGLAGGSSYEQYF. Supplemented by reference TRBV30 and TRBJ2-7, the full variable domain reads SQTIHQWPATLVQPVGSPLSLECTVEGTSNPNLYWYRQAAGRGLQLLFYSVGIGQISSEVPQNLSASRPQDRQFILSSKKLLLSDSGFYLCAWKGLAGGSSYEQYFGPGTRLTVT.

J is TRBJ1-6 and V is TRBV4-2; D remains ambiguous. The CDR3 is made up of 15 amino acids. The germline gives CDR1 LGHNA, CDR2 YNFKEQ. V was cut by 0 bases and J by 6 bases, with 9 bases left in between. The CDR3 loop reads CASSQDAQINSPLHF. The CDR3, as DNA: TGTGCCAGCAGCCAAGACGCCCAGATTAATTCACCCCTCCACTTT.

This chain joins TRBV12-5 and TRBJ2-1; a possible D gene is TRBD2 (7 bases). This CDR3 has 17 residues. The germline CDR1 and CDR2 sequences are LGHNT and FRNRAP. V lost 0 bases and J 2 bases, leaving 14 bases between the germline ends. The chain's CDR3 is CASGLVPGGHTYNEQFF. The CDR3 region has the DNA TGTGCTAGTGGTTTGGTACCCGGGGGGCACACCTACAATGAGCAGTTCTTC.

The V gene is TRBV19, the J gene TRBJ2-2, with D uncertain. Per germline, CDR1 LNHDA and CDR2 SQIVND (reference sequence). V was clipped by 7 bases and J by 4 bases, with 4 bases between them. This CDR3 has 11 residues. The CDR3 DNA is TGTGCCAGTAAAGCCACCGGGGAGCTGTTTTTT. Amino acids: CASKATGELFF.

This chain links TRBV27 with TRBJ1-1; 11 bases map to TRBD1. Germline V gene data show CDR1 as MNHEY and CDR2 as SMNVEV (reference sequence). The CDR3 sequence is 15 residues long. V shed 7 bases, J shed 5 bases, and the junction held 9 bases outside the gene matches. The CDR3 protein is CASIPGGTGGTEAFF. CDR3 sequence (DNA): TGTGCCAGCATCCCGGGCGGGACAGGGGGAACTGAAGCTTTCTTT.

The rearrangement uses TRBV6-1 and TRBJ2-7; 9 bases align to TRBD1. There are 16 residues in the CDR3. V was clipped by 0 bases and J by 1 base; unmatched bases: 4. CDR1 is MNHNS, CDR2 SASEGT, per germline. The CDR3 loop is CASSEARGTGSYEQYF. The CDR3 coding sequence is TGTGCCAGCAGTGAAGCGCGGGGGACAGGGTCCTACGAGCAGTACTTC.

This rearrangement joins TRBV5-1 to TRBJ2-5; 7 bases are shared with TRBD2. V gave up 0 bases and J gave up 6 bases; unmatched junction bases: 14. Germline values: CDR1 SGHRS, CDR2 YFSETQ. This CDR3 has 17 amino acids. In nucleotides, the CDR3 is TGCGCCAGCAGCTTGGAGGGAGCGTGGGGGGGTCAAAAGACCCAGTACTTC. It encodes CASSLEGAWGGQKTQYF.

The CDR3 sequence is CAWSAPGWYGYTF. The CDR3 DNA reads TGTGCCTGGAGTGCTCCGGGGTGGTATGGCTACACCTTC. This sequence joins TRBV30 and TRBJ1-2, with D hard to call. Germline CDR1 is GTSNPN and CDR2 is SVGIG (reference sequence). The CDR3 totals 13 residues. Deletions cut 1 base from V and 5 bases from J, with 11 bases between.

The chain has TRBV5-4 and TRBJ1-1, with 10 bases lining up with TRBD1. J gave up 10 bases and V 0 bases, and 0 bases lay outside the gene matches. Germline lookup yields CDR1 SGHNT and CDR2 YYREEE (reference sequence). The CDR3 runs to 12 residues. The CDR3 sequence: CASSLGTGGAFF. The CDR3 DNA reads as TGTGCCAGCAGCTTGGGGACAGGGGGAGCTTTCTTT.

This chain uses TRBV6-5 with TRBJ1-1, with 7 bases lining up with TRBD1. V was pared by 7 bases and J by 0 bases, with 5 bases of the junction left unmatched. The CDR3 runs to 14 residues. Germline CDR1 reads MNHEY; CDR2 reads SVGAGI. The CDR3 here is CASTRDSLNTEAFF. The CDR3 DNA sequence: TGTGCCAGCACCAGGGACAGCCTGAACACTGAAGCTTTCTTT.

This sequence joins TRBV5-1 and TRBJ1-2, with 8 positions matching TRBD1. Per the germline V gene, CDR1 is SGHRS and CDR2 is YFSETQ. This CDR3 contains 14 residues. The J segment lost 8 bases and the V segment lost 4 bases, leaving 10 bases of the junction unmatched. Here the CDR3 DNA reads TGCGCCAGCAGCCCAGGACAGGGAGCTATAGGCTACACCTTC. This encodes CASSPGQGAIGYTF.

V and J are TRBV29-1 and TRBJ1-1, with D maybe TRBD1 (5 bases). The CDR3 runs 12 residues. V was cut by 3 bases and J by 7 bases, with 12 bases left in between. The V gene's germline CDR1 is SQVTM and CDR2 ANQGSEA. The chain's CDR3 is CSVDKGGVEAFF. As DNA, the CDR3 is TGCAGCGTTGACAAGGGAGGGGTTGAAGCTTTCTTT.

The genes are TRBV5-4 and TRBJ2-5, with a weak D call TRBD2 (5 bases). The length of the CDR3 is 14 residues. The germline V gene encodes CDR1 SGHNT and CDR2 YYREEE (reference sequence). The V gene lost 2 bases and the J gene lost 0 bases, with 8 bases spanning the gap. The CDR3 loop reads CASSFLLDQETQYF. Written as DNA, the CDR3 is TGTGCCAGCAGCTTCCTACTAGACCAAGAGACCCAGTACTTC.

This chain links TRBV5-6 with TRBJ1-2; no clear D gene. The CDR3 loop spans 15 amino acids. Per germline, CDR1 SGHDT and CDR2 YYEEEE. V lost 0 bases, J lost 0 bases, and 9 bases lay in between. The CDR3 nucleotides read TGTGCCAGCAGCTTGGACGGCCGGGCTAACTATGGCTACACCTTC. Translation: CASSLDGRANYGYTF.

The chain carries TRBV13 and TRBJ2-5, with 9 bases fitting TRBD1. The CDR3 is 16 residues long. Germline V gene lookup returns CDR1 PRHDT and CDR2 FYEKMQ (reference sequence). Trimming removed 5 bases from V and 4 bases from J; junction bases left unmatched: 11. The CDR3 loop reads CASSPIAVGQGETQYF. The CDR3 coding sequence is TGTGCCAGCAGCCCGATAGCCGTGGGACAGGGAGAGACCCAGTACTTC.